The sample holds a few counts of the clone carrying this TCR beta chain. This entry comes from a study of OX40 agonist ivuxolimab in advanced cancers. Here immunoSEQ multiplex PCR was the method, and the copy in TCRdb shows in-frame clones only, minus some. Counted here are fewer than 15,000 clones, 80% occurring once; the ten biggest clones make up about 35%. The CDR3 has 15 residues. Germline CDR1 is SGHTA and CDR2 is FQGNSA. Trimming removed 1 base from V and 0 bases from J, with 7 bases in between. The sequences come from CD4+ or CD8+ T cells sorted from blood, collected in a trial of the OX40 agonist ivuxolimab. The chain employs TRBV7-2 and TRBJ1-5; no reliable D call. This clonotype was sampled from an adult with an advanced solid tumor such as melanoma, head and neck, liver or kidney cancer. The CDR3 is CASSLEGFSNQPQHF. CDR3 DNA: TGTGCCAGCAGCTTAGAAGGGTTTAGCAATCAGCCCCAGCATTTT.